This note documents a single T cell receptor beta chain sequence. The sample originates from a study of T cells after somatic rescue of genetic block. Assay: immunoSEQ multiplex PCR; the TCRdb copy retains only in-frame clones and omits some. The data hold about 67,000 clones, with about 91% observed a single time. Sequenced material: peripheral blood mononuclear cells (PBMCs). This clonotype was sampled from a man in his forties or fifties.

Here the CDR3 reads CASKRETGVLETQYF. For the CDR3, the DNA is TGTGCCAGCAAGAGAGAAACGGGAGTCCTAGAGACCCAGTACTTC. This chain links TRBV4-2 with TRBJ2-5, with a tentative D call TRBD2 (6 bases). Germline loops: CDR1 LGHNA, CDR2 YNFKEQ. This CDR3 is built from 15 residues. V dropped 7 bases and J dropped 4 bases, with 19 bases sitting between them.